This TCR beta chain was documented in a study of cytomegalovirus exposure and HLA in healthy donors. Points from the study as a whole: A later analysis revealed that TCR association rates differed between HLA loci, peaking at DRB1 and bottoming out at HLA-C.

A multiplex PCR was run with 60 Vbeta primers and 13 Jbeta primers. Libraries were prepared by immunoSEQ multiplex PCR; TCRdb keeps only in-frame clonotypes and omits some of them. Here the sample spans approximately 190,000 clones, roughly 80% being singletons. With 3 bases removed from V and 0 bases from J, the gap between germline ends came to 16 bases. The CDR3 spans 16 residues. Comments on this clone: As yet, its antigen is unknown.

Sample: PBMCs. This sequence originates from a man aged 50 to 59 in good health and CMV-seronegative. The gene calls are TRBV5-3 and TRBJ2-7; possible D gene TRBD2, 5 bases. TRBV5-3 is marked as an open reading frame, function uncertain. In nucleotides, the CDR3 is TGTGCCAGAAGCTACCCGGGCGTCGGGGACTCCTACGAGCAGTACTTC. Encoded protein: CARSYPGVGDSYEQYF.